This record covers a single T cell receptor (beta chain). Taking its sample share into account, this clone is medium-sized (0.01 to 0.1%). Its target antigen remains unknown. One base away there is no much larger clone; base qualities are not given. The sample originates from a study of metastatic and nonmetastatic thyroid tumors (dated by TCRdb to between 2020 and 2021). At the level of the whole study: The researchers compared repertoires between peripheral blood samples and tumor or nodule tissue samples from patients with malignant or benign thyroid disease.

Before undergoing thyroid surgery, none of the patients had been given any kind of treatment. The study retrospectively analysed patient clinical samples collected from about 2012 to 2018 using T-cell receptor beta sequencing. The library came from PCR. TCRdb lists the instrument as Illumina HiSeq 4000. High-throughput sequencing was used to profile the TCR beta-chain CDR3 region of each patient. The study's processing was this. Drawing on CDR3 differences between clinicopathological groups, the researchers built a classifier meant to tell apart patients with distant-metastatic papillary thyroid cancer. Repertoire diversity was assessed with the Shannon index, and tumor-blood repertoire similarity with the Morisita-Horn index. TCRdb's own reprocessing of the public reads used fastp at Q25 and MiXCR and kept productive beta chains. The V and J calls were determined by TCRdb, not by the authors. This sample comprises several thousand clones, less than 20% of them detected only once. Of the sample, approximately 25% falls within the top ten clones.

General study outcomes and caveats: TCR beta diversity was reported as significantly higher in malignant tumors than in benign nodules, in both blood and tumor samples.

From the cysteine up to the phenylalanine, the CDR3 has a length of 18 residues. The CDR3 DNA has 54 bases and is translated from base 1. The germline V gene yields SGHDN for CDR1 and FVKESK for CDR2. V is shortened by 5 bases, J by 2 bases, and the region joining them spans 23 bases. The chain employs TRBV14 and TRBJ2-3; the D call could be TRBD1 or TRBD2, with each sharing 5 bases. The sequenced material came from adjacent normal tissue. This TCR came from a male donor with papillary thyroid cancer or a benign thyroid nodule (not recorded which). Some clones in this sample may be carry-over from other donors' samples. In nucleotides, the sequence is TGTGCCAGCAGCTCCTACCCGCTCTCCTGGGACGCCACAGATACGCAGTATTTT. Translated, it gives CASSSYPLSWDATDTQYF.